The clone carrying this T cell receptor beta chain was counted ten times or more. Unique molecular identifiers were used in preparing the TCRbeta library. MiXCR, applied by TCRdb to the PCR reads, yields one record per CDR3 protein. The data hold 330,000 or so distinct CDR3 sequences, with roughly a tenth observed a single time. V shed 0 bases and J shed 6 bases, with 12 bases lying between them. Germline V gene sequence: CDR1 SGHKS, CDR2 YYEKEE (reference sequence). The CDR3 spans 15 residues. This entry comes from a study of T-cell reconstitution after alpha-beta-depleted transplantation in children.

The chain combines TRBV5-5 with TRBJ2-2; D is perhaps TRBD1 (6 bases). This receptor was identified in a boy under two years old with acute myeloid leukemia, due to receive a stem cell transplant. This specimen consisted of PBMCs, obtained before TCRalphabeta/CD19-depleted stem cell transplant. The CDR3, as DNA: TGTGCCAGCAGCTTGGCCCCCAGGGGATCCGGGGAGCTGTTTTTT. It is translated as CASSLAPRGSGELFF.